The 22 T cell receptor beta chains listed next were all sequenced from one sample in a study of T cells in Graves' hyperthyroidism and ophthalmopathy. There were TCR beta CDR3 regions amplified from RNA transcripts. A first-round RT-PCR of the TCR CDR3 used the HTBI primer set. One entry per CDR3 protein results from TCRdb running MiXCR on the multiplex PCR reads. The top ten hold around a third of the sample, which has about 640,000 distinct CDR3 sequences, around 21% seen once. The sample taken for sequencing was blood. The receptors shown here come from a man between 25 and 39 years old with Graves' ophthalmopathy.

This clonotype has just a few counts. Here the CDR3 reads CSTGLAGYTDTQYF. CDR3 coding DNA: TGCAGTACGGGACTAGCGGGGTACACAGATACGCAGTATTTT. This chain joins TRBV20-1 and TRBJ2-3; 13 nucleotides match TRBD2. J lost 2 bases, V lost 8 bases, and 4 bases had no gene match. Germline V gene sequence: CDR1 DFQATT, CDR2 SNEGSKA (reference sequence). The CDR3 is 14 amino acids.

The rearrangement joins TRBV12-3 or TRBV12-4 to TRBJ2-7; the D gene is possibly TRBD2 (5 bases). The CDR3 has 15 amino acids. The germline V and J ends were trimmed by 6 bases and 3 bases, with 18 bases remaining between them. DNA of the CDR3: TGTGCCAGCAGCCGTATTCACGCAGGAGGCTACGAGCAGTACTTC. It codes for CASSRIHAGGYEQYF.

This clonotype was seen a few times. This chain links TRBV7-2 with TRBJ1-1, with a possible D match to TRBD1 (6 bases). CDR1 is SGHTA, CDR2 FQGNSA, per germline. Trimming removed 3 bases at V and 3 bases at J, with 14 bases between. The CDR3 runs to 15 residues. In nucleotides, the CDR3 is TGTGCCAGCAGCTTGGAGAGAGGGGGGGACACTGAAGCTTTCTTT. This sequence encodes CASSLERGGDTEAFF.

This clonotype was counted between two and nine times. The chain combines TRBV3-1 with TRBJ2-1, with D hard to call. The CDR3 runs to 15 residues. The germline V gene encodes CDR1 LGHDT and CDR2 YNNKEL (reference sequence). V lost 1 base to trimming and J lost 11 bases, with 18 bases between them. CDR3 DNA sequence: TGTGCCAGCAGCCAAGTGTTTCCCCCTCTGGGGAAGCAGTTCTTC. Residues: CASSQVFPPLGKQFF.

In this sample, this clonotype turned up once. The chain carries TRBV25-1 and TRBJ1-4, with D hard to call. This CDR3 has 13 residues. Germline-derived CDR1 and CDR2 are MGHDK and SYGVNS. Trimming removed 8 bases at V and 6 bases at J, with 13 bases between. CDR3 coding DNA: TGTGCCAGCGCTGCGGACGTGGATGAAAAACTGTTTTTT. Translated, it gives CASAADVDEKLFF.

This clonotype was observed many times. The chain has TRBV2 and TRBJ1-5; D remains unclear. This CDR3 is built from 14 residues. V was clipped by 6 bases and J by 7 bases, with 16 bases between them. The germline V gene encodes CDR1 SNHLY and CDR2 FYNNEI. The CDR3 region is CASRGSGFWQPQHF. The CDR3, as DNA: TGTGCCAGCAGGGGATCTGGATTTTGGCAGCCCCAGCATTTT.

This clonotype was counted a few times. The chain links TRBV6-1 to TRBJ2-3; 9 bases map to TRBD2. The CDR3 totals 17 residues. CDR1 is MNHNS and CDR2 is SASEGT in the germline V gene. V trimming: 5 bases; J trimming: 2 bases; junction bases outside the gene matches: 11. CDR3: CASSPETSGEVTDTQYF. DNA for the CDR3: TGTGCCAGCAGTCCCGAGACTAGCGGAGAAGTCACAGATACGCAGTATTTT.

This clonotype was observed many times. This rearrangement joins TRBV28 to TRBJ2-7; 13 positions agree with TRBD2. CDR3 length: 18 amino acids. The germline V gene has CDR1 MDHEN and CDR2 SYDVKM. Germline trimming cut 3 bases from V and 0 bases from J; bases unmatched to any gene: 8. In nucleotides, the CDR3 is TGTGCCAGCAGTTTCGTACTAGCGGGAGGGCCGGGCTCCTACGAGCAGTACTTC. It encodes CASSFVLAGGPGSYEQYF.

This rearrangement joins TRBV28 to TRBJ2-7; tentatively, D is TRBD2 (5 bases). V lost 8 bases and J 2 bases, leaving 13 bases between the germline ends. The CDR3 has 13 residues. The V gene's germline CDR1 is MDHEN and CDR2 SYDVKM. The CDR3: CASVSGVPYEQYF. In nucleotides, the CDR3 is TGTGCCAGCGTGAGCGGCGTCCCCTACGAGCAGTACTTC.

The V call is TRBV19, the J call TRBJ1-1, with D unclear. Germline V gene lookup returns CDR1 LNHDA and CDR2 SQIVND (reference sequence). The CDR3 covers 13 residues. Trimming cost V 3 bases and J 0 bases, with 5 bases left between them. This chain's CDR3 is CASSILLNTEAFF. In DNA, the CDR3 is TGTGCCAGTAGTATCCTGCTGAACACTGAAGCTTTCTTT.

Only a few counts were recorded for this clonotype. As DNA, the CDR3 is TGTGCCAGCAGTGTAACCGGGACTACCTTAATCGATGAGCAGTTCTTC. Its translation is CASSVTGTTLIDEQFF. The rearrangement joins TRBV9 to TRBJ2-1, with 7 bases lining up with TRBD2. CDR1 and CDR2 from the germline V gene are SGDLS and YYNGEE. After removal of 5 bases from V and 8 bases from J, the junction contained 16 bases not matched to a gene. The CDR3 has 16 residues.

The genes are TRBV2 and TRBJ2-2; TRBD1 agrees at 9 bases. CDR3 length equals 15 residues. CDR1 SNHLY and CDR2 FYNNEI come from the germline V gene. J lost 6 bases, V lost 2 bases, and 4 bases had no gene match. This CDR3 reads CASSEMGQGPGELFF. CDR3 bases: TGTGCCAGCAGTGAAATGGGACAGGGACCCGGGGAGCTGTTTTTT.

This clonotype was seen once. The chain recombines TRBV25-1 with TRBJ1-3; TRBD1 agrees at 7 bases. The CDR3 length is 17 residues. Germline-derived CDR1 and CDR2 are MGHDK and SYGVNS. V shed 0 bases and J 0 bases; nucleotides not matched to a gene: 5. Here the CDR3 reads CASSEYYRTGSGNTIYF. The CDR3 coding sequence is TGTGCCAGCAGTGAATATTATCGGACAGGCTCTGGAAACACCATATATTTT.

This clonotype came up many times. In nucleotides, the CDR3 is TGTGCCTGGAAGCAACAGGGTGACACTGAAGCTTTCTTT. It specifies CAWKQQGDTEAFF. The rearrangement joins TRBV30 to TRBJ1-1, with D perhaps TRBD1 (6 bases). V was clipped by 4 bases and J by 3 bases, with 12 bases between them. Germline V gene data show CDR1 as GTSNPN and CDR2 as SVGIG (reference sequence). This CDR3 is 13 amino acids long.

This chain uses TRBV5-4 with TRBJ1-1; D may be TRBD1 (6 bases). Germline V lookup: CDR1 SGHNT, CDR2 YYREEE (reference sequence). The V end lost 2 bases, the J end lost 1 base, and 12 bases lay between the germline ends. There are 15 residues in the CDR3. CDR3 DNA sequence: TGTGCCAGCAGCTTCACCGGGACACCGAACACTGAAGCTTTCTTT. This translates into CASSFTGTPNTEAFF.

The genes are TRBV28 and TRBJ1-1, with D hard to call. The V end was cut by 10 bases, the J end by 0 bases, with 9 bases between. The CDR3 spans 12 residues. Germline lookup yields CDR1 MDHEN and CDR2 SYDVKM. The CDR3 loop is CATIQLNTEAFF. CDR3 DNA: TGTGCCACCATACAACTGAACACTGAAGCTTTCTTT.

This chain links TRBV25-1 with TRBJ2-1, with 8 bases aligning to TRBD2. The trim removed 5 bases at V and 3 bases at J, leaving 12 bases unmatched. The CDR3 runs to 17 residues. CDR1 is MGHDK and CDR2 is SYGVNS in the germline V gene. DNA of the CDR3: TGTGCCAGCAGTCAGGGGCACATAGCGGGGTTCTACAATGAGCAGTTCTTC. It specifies CASSQGHIAGFYNEQFF. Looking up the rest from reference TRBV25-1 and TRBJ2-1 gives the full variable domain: EADIYQTPRYLVIGTGKKITLECSQTMGHDKMYWYQQDPGMELHLIHYSYGVNSTEKGDLSSESTVSRIRTEHFPLTLESARPSHTSQYLCASSQGHIAGFYNEQFFGPGTRLTVL.

CDR3 sequence: CATSRDRSGRTDTQYF. DNA for the CDR3: TGTGCCACCAGCAGAGATAGGAGCGGCCGCACAGATACGCAGTATTTT. The chain employs TRBV15 and TRBJ2-3, with D perhaps TRBD2 (5 bases). Trimming took 0 bases from V and 1 from J, leaving 11 bases between them. CDR3 length equals 16 residues. CDR1 is LNHNV, CDR2 YYDKDF, per germline (reference sequence).

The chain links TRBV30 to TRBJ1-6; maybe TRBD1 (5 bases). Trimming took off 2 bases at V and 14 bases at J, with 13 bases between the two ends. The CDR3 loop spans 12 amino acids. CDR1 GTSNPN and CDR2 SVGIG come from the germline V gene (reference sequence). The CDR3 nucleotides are TGTGCCTGGAGTTCTTCAGACAGCTCCCTCCACTTT. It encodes CAWSSSDSSLHF. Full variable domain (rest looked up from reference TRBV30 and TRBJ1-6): SQTIHQWPATLVQPVGSPLSLECTVEGTSNPNLYWYRQAAGRGLQLLFYSVGIGQISSEVPQNLSASRPQDRQFILSSKKLLLSDSGFYLCAWSSSDSSLHFGNGTRLTVT.

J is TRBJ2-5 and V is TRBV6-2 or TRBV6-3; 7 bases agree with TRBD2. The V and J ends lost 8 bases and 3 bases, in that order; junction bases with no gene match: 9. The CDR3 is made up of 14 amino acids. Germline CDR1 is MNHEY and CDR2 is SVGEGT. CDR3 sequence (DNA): TGTGCCAGCGGACCCGGCGGGAGCAAAGAGACCCAGTACTTC. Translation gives CASGPGGSKETQYF.

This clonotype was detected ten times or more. This chain's CDR3 is CASLNADTQYF. Written as DNA, the CDR3 is TGTGCCAGCCTAAACGCAGATACGCAGTATTTT. The chain uses TRBV2 and TRBJ2-3; D gene ambiguous. The germline CDR1 and CDR2 sequences are SNHLY and FYNNEI. Trimming stripped 8 bases from V and 4 bases from J, with 7 bases between. The CDR3 has 11 residues.

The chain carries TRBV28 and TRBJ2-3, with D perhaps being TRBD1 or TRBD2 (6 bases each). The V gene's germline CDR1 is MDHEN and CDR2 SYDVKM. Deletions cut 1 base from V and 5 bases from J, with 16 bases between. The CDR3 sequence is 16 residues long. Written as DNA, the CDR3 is TGTGCCAGCAGTTTATCCCCGCGGAGGGGGGAAGATACGCAGTATTTT. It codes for CASSLSPRRGEDTQYF.